This T cell receptor beta chain was recovered during a study of blood T cell repertoires in COVID-19. The method was immunoSEQ multiplex PCR; TCRdb's version includes in-frame clones alone and lacks a portion of them. The data show about 230,000 clones, with roughly 84% seen just once and 1.4% held by the top ten. The CDR3 has 14 residues. The J segment lost 7 bases and the V segment lost 5 bases, leaving 4 bases of the junction unmatched. Germline V gives CDR1 LNHDA, CDR2 SQIVND (reference sequence). V gene TRBV19 combines with J gene TRBJ2-1; TRBD1 aligns across 11 bases. The sequenced material came from peripheral blood. The receptor comes from a woman in her forties who had recovered from COVID-19. CDR3 loop: CASSGTGGGNEQFF. In nucleotides, the CDR3 is TGTGCCAGTAGTGGGACAGGGGGAGGGAATGAGCAGTTCTTC.